The present entry profiles one T cell receptor (beta chain) with its context. The antigen remains unidentified. The CDR3 runs 16 residues. Trimming cost V 0 bases and J 4 bases, with 10 bases left between them. Germline V gene lookup returns CDR1 MGHRA and CDR2 YSYEKL. These data belong to a study of regulatory T cells in long-lasting Graves disease. Study observations and caveats: Peripheral blood, not thyroid tissue, was the sole material studied.

Library construction for TCR beta used iRepertoire HTBI primers and Arm-PCR of CDR3 regions. TCRdb called the multiplex PCR reads again in MiXCR, with one record for every CDR3 protein. The sample has approximately 490,000 distinct CDR3 sequences, around 15% seen once. Time point meaning: newly diagnosed GD, antithyroid drugs for less than 3 months. Researchers made the TCR library from RNA that was extracted from PBMCs. The same specimen was also included in a second study, on T cells in Graves' hyperthyroidism and ophthalmopathy.

Sequencing was performed on peripheral blood mononuclear cells (PBMCs), taken at new diagnosis, from a patient treated with antithyroid drugs. The chain combines TRBV4-1 with TRBJ2-6; D is perhaps TRBD1 or TRBD2 (5 bases each). The source is a man aged 40-50 years with Graves disease. CDR3 coding DNA: TGCGCCAGCAGCCAAGAGAGGGGTTCCGGGGCCAACGTCCTGACTTTC. Protein sequence: CASSQERGSGANVLTF.